These 23 T cell receptor beta chains were sequenced from one sample in a study of blood T cell repertoires in COVID-19. Produced via immunoSEQ multiplex PCR; TCRdb's table is partial and in-frame only. The sample lists about 170,000 clones, 88% seen once, with roughly 26% in the top ten. The sample was peripheral blood. The receptor set was obtained from a man in his sixties with acute or convalescent COVID-19.

The chain employs TRBV18 and TRBJ2-3; tentative D call: TRBD1 (6 bases). The CDR3 totals 15 residues. Germline assignment: CDR1 KGHSH and CDR2 LQKENI. Trimming removed 0 bases at V and 5 bases at J, with 12 bases between. CDR3 DNA: TGTGCCAGCTCACCACCGGGGGCCTCCAGAGATACGCAGTATTTT. This sequence encodes CASSPPGASRDTQYF. Variable domain in full (rest from reference TRBV18 and TRBJ2-3): NAGVMQNPRHLVRRRGQEARLRCSPMKGHSHVYWYRQLPEEGLKFMVYLQKENIIDESGMPKERFSAEFPKEGPSILRIQQVVRGDSAAYFCASSPPGASRDTQYFGPGTRLTVL.

V is TRBV5-1 and J is TRBJ2-5; the D gene is possibly TRBD1 (6 bases). V was clipped by 5 bases and J by 2 bases, with 7 bases between them. Germline V gene lookup returns CDR1 SGHRS and CDR2 YFSETQ. The CDR3 runs 12 residues. Here the CDR3 reads CASSQGQETQYF. In DNA, the CDR3 is TGCGCCAGCAGTCAGGGGCAAGAGACCCAGTACTTC.

The CDR3, as DNA: TGTGCCAGCTCCCCTATCCGGGCAACTAATGAAAAACTGTTTTTT. Its translation: CASSPIRATNEKLFF. V usage is TRBV18 and J usage is TRBJ1-4, with D unresolved. CDR1 is KGHSH, CDR2 LQKENI, per germline. Trimming left V 6 bases short and J 0 bases short, with 11 bases between. The CDR3 loop spans 15 amino acids.

The chain is built from TRBV6-5 and TRBJ2-2, with 10 bases lining up with TRBD1. From germline, CDR1 is MNHEY and CDR2 SVGAGI. This CDR3 comprises 15 residues. J was trimmed by 4 bases and V by 6 bases; bases with no gene match: 5. The CDR3 sequence: CASRAGQGTTGELFF. The CDR3 DNA reads as TGTGCCAGCAGGGCGGGACAGGGGACCACCGGGGAGCTGTTTTTT.

CDR3 in DNA: TGTGCCAGCAGTTACTCGGCGGGAGTCTCTGGCACTGAAGCTTTCTTT. Protein sequence: CASSYSAGVSGTEAFF. This chain uses TRBV6-5 with TRBJ1-1; D is ambiguous. The V and J ends lost 0 bases and 4 bases respectively, with 15 bases between them. This CDR3 region has 16 residues. The germline V gene encodes CDR1 MNHEY and CDR2 SVGAGI.

The chain joins TRBV9 to TRBJ2-1; 8 bases align to TRBD2. Germline V gene sequence: CDR1 SGDLS, CDR2 YYNGEE. The V segment lost 0 bases and the J segment 0 bases; nucleotides outside the gene matches: 5. The CDR3 spans 17 residues. For the CDR3, the DNA is TGTGCCAGCAGCGTAGGGGGTAGCGGGATCTCCTACAATGAGCAGTTCTTC. Translated: CASSVGGSGISYNEQFF.

The chain is built from TRBV6-6 and TRBJ2-7; a weak D match, TRBD1 (5 bases). Trimming took off 4 bases at V and 0 bases at J, with 7 bases between the two ends. CDR1 is MNHNY and CDR2 is SVGAGI in the germline V gene (reference sequence). The CDR3 consists of 13 residues. The CDR3 loop is CASSSQGSYEQYF. The CDR3 bases are TGTGCCAGCAGTTCCCAGGGCTCCTACGAGCAGTACTTC.

The chain couples TRBV18 to TRBJ2-1; 9 nucleotides agree with TRBD1. The CDR3 consists of 19 residues. Per germline, CDR1 KGHSH and CDR2 LQKENI. Trimming removed 4 bases from V and 3 bases from J; junction bases left unmatched: 16. CDR3 protein: CASSRGQGPGRISYNEQFF. The CDR3 DNA follows: TGTGCCAGCTCACGCGGACAGGGGCCGGGGCGAATCAGCTACAATGAGCAGTTCTTC.

This chain joins TRBV9 and TRBJ2-1; no reliable D call. Trimming cost V 7 bases and J 5 bases, with 4 bases left between them. Germline V gene data show CDR1 as SGDLS and CDR2 as YYNGEE. The CDR3 runs to 10 residues. Written as DNA, the CDR3 is TGTGCCAGCGGCCACAATGAGCAGTTCTTC. It encodes CASGHNEQFF.

The V gene is TRBV4-2, the J gene TRBJ2-7; TRBD2 agrees at 12 bases. Per the germline V gene, CDR1 is LGHNA and CDR2 is YNFKEQ. The CDR3 is made up of 17 amino acids. V lost 0 bases and J lost 4; bases outside the gene matches: 7. CDR3 bases: TGTGCCAGCAGCCAAGACCCTGGACTAGCGGGGAATTACGAGCAGTACTTC. It translates to CASSQDPGLAGNYEQYF.

This clone has only one observation. Here the CDR3 DNA reads TGTGCCAGCAGCGCCGGGACAGTGGATACGCAGTATTTT. Translation: CASSAGTVDTQYF. The chain is built from TRBV9 and TRBJ2-3, with 7 bases that match TRBD1. The CDR3 totals 13 residues. Germline-derived CDR1 and CDR2 are SGDLS and YYNGEE. The J segment lost 6 bases and the V segment lost 3 bases, leaving 4 bases of the junction unmatched.

The genes are TRBV6-6 and TRBJ2-5; 9 nucleotides agree with TRBD2. The CDR3 extends over 14 amino acids. CDR1 is MNHNY and CDR2 is SVGAGI in the germline V gene (reference sequence). Trimming removed 6 bases from V and 3 bases from J; junction bases left unmatched: 5. The DNA for the CDR3 is TGTGCCAGCAGGCGGGGCGGGGGGGAAGAGACCCAGTACTTC. It codes for CASRRGGGEETQYF.

This clone showed up just once. The chain combines TRBV6-5 with TRBJ1-2, with 11 nucleotides matching TRBD1. V lost 7 bases to trimming and J lost 4 bases; unmatched junction nucleotides: 5. The CDR3 length is 14 residues. Germline V gene data show CDR1 as MNHEY and CDR2 as SVGAGI. CDR3 residues: CASMDRGLIYGYTF. Here the CDR3 DNA reads TGTGCCAGCATGGACAGGGGGCTGATCTATGGCTACACCTTC.

The chain links TRBV30 to TRBJ1-2; D perhaps matches TRBD1 (5 bases). Per the germline V gene, CDR1 is GTSNPN and CDR2 is SVGIG (reference sequence). V lost 1 base to trimming and J lost 6 bases, with 12 bases between them. The CDR3 loop spans 13 amino acids. CDR3 protein: CAWSASRQHGYTF. CDR3 nucleotide sequence: TGTGCCTGGAGTGCCTCTCGACAGCATGGCTACACCTTC.

CDR3 in amino acids: CASSFTTDTQYF. Written as DNA, the CDR3 is TGTGCCAGCAGTTTCACAACCGATACGCAGTATTTT. J is TRBJ2-3 and V is TRBV12-3 or TRBV12-4; D call uncertain. V lost 3 bases, J lost 6 bases, and 7 bases lay in between. This CDR3 is built from 12 residues.

The chain recombines TRBV2 with TRBJ1-1, with 7 bases fitting TRBD1. From germline, CDR1 is SNHLY and CDR2 FYNNEI. The CDR3 contains 14 residues. The V segment lost 8 bases and the J segment 4 bases; nucleotides outside the gene matches: 10. CDR3 bases: TGTGCCAGCGGGCCAGGGGGACGGAGCACTGAAGCTTTCTTT. This sequence encodes CASGPGGRSTEAFF.

The CDR3 loop is CAWTFGSGLEAFF. The CDR3 DNA sequence: TGTGCCTGGACTTTCGGCTCGGGGTTGGAAGCTTTCTTT. The chain couples TRBV30 to TRBJ1-1; no firm D call. Germline CDR1 GTSNPN, CDR2 SVGIG (reference sequence). The CDR3 extends over 13 amino acids. The germline V and J ends were trimmed by 4 bases and 8 bases, with 17 bases remaining between them.

This clone was detected ten times or more. The chain couples TRBV15 to TRBJ2-7, with TRBD1 matching over 7 bases. This CDR3 has 20 amino acids. After removal of 2 bases from V and 3 bases from J, the junction contained 22 bases not matched to a gene. Looked up from germline, CDR1 is LNHNV and CDR2 is YYDKDF (reference sequence). The CDR3 sequence is CATSRSPRRGGTRYLYEQYV. CDR3 coding DNA: TGTGCCACCAGCAGATCCCCTCGCAGAGGGGGCACGCGGTATCTCTACGAGCAGTACGTC.

This clone has a single count. V is TRBV10-3 and J is TRBJ2-6, with 10 bases fitting TRBD1. Trimming at V came to 4 bases and at J to 0 bases, leaving 6 bases not matched to a gene. The CDR3 is made up of 18 amino acids. The germline gives CDR1 ENHRY, CDR2 SYGVKD. CDR3 bases: TGTGCCATCAGTGCATCTTGGACAGGGGGCTCTGGGGCCAACGTCCTGACTTTC. It translates to CAISASWTGGSGANVLTF.

The chain carries TRBV7-2 and TRBJ2-3; 8 nucleotides match TRBD2. Germline loops: CDR1 SGHTA, CDR2 FQGNSA. V was clipped by 8 bases and J by 4 bases; unmatched bases: 5. This CDR3 contains 13 residues. CDR3 sequence reads: CASGGRSSDTQYF. CDR3 bases: TGTGCCAGCGGCGGGAGGTCGTCAGATACGCAGTATTTT.

This clone was counted a single time. The V gene is TRBV4-1, the J gene TRBJ2-5; 8 positions agree with TRBD1. The germline CDR1 and CDR2 sequences are MGHRA and YSYEKL. The trim removed 0 bases at V and 5 bases at J, leaving 8 bases unmatched. CDR3 length: 16 residues. This CDR3 reads CASSQDGGQGGETQYF. CDR3 coding DNA: TGCGCCAGCAGCCAAGATGGCGGACAGGGCGGGGAGACCCAGTACTTC.

For the CDR3, the DNA is TGTGCCAGCAGCCTCCAGGGGGCGAGCTCTGGGGCCAACGTCCTGACTTTC. Translating gives CASSLQGASSGANVLTF. This chain links TRBV7-3 with TRBJ2-6; the match to TRBD1 covers 8 bases. Losses at the gene ends were 5 bases for V and 0 bases for J; bases not matched to a gene: 6. The CDR3 is 17 residues long. Germline V lookup: CDR1 SGHTA, CDR2 FQGTGA.

This chain uses TRBV9 with TRBJ2-3, with D unclear. V was cut by 6 bases and J by 1 base, with 12 bases left in between. This CDR3 contains 14 residues. Germline values: CDR1 SGDLS, CDR2 YYNGEE. CDR3 DNA sequence: TGTGCCAGCACCAGGTCCCCGGGCACAGATACGCAGTATTTT. Translated, it gives CASTRSPGTDTQYF.